The rows below give T cell receptor beta chains drawn from one sample of a study of OX40 agonist ivuxolimab in advanced cancers. Method: immunoSEQ multiplex PCR; TCRdb's copy keeps in-frame clones and lacks some. The sample contains 61,000 or so clones, 86% of which appear only once. Sequencing was performed on CD4+ or CD8+ T cells sorted from blood, taken in a trial of the OX40 agonist ivuxolimab. The receptors come from an adult with an advanced solid tumor such as melanoma, head and neck, liver or kidney cancer. Both conserved end residues are trimmed from each CDR3. The order of the fields is clone size, V gene, J gene, CDR3 protein. Size is omitted from some rows. Given values are once, few, many or a class for expanded clones.

abundance: -; v_gene: TRBV7-2; j_gene: TRBJ2-1; CDR3aa: ASSLGLAGGPRYNEQF
abundance: -; v_gene: TRBV4-1; j_gene: TRBJ1-4; CDR3aa: ASSQGRDGYNEKLF
abundance: -; v_gene: TRBV7-9; j_gene: TRBJ1-1; CDR3aa: ASSRGGWDTEAF
abundance: -; v_gene: TRBV5-1; j_gene: TRBJ2-1; CDR3aa: ASSLGQLGMVTGSSEQF
abundance: -; v_gene: TRBV5-1; j_gene: TRBJ1-1; CDR3aa: ASRHTGVNTEAF
abundance: -; v_gene: TRBV7-2; j_gene: TRBJ1-4; CDR3aa: ASSSDRGLFKLF
abundance: -; v_gene: TRBV6-1; j_gene: TRBJ1-4; CDR3aa: ASSEGQGVLNEKLF
abundance: -; v_gene: TRBV7-9; j_gene: TRBJ1-4; CDR3aa: ASRGGRNEKLF
abundance: -; v_gene: TRBV5-4; j_gene: TRBJ1-2; CDR3aa: ASSLARTAYGYT
abundance: -; v_gene: TRBV5-1; j_gene: TRBJ2-1; CDR3aa: ASSLELIYNEQF
abundance: -; v_gene: TRBV2; j_gene: TRBJ2-7; CDR3aa: ASTTLGQGAYEQY
abundance: -; v_gene: TRBV7-2; j_gene: TRBJ1-6; CDR3aa: ASSMGAGRDNSPLH
abundance: -; v_gene: TRBV6-6; j_gene: TRBJ2-5; CDR3aa: ASSVFRGETQY
abundance: few; v_gene: TRBV4-2; j_gene: TRBJ1-4; CDR3aa: ASSELKGTNEKLF
abundance: few; v_gene: TRBV2; j_gene: TRBJ2-7; CDR3aa: ASSEPFSYEQY
abundance: -; v_gene: TRBV19; j_gene: TRBJ2-1; CDR3aa: ASRTHSGGRHNEQF
abundance: -; v_gene: TRBV18; j_gene: TRBJ2-7; CDR3aa: ASSPNLGQGRRDPSYEQY
abundance: once; v_gene: TRBV4-2; j_gene: TRBJ1-5; CDR3aa: ASSQDSSWDSSNQPQH
abundance: -; v_gene: TRBV7-2; j_gene: TRBJ2-5; CDR3aa: ASSLGGRGSQETQY
abundance: -; v_gene: TRBV18; j_gene: TRBJ2-7; CDR3aa: ASSLLRTETYEQY
abundance: -; v_gene: TRBV25-1; j_gene: TRBJ1-4; CDR3aa: ASGGQGATNEKLF
abundance: -; v_gene: TRBV15; j_gene: TRBJ2-7; CDR3aa: ATSRDQGAKDEQY
abundance: -; v_gene: TRBV6-5; j_gene: TRBJ1-2; CDR3aa: ASSRQGPGGYT
abundance: -; v_gene: TRBV5-1; j_gene: TRBJ1-6; CDR3aa: ASSLGGEVSPLH
abundance: -; v_gene: TRBV19; j_gene: TRBJ1-5; CDR3aa: ASTTGYGNQPQH
abundance: -; v_gene: TRBV21-1; j_gene: TRBJ1-2; CDR3aa: ASLLHRDGIIYGYT
abundance: -; v_gene: TRBV18; j_gene: TRBJ2-5; CDR3aa: ASSPNQETQY
abundance: -; v_gene: TRBV7-2; j_gene: TRBJ2-7; CDR3aa: ASSLGGRPSYEQY
abundance: -; v_gene: TRBV18; j_gene: TRBJ1-1; CDR3aa: ASSPQGQNTEAF
abundance: -; v_gene: TRBV5-4; j_gene: TRBJ1-4; CDR3aa: ASSDGKGSNEKLF
abundance: -; v_gene: TRBV5-1; j_gene: TRBJ2-5; CDR3aa: ASSLGKTSGGQETQY
abundance: -; v_gene: TRBV5-1; j_gene: TRBJ1-4; CDR3aa: ASSPLGATQGEKLF
abundance: -; v_gene: TRBV6-5; j_gene: TRBJ1-6; CDR3aa: ASSPGQHSVSLH
abundance: -; v_gene: TRBV19; j_gene: TRBJ1-1; CDR3aa: ASSPQRTENTEAF
abundance: -; v_gene: TRBV5-6; j_gene: TRBJ2-5; CDR3aa: ASSLRYGTAIETQY
abundance: once; v_gene: TRBV2; j_gene: TRBJ2-7; CDR3aa: ASSDTPYEQY
abundance: -; v_gene: TRBV18; j_gene: TRBJ2-5; CDR3aa: ASSPTDRKTQY
abundance: -; v_gene: TRBV18; j_gene: TRBJ1-1; CDR3aa: ASSQGQGGTEAF
abundance: -; v_gene: TRBV4-1; j_gene: TRBJ1-4; CDR3aa: ASSRGTTNEKLF
abundance: -; v_gene: TRBV7-3; j_gene: TRBJ1-3; CDR3aa: ASSLNGRASGNTIY
abundance: -; v_gene: TRBV9; j_gene: TRBJ1-2; CDR3aa: ASSVGGGRSNYGYT
abundance: -; v_gene: TRBV5-4; j_gene: TRBJ2-7; CDR3aa: ASRGGQSYEQY
abundance: once; v_gene: TRBV5-1; j_gene: TRBJ2-1; CDR3aa: ASSLGGRHNEQF
abundance: -; v_gene: TRBV5-1; j_gene: TRBJ2-7; CDR3aa: ASSFPDRAPYEQY
abundance: -; v_gene: TRBV6-1; j_gene: TRBJ1-2; CDR3aa: ASSERPGDRGA
abundance: -; v_gene: TRBV5-1; j_gene: TRBJ1-2; CDR3aa: ASSSTGATGYGYT
abundance: -; v_gene: TRBV5-1; j_gene: TRBJ2-5; CDR3aa: ASSYGGWEETQY
abundance: -; v_gene: TRBV18; j_gene: TRBJ1-2; CDR3aa: ASAGDRSYT
abundance: once; v_gene: TRBV10-3; j_gene: TRBJ1-6; CDR3aa: AIRKTLSSGNPKLSPLH
abundance: -; v_gene: TRBV6-1; j_gene: TRBJ2-3; CDR3aa: ASSETWGYTDTQY
abundance: -; v_gene: TRBV29-1; j_gene: TRBJ2-3; CDR3aa: SVENGGDTQY
abundance: -; v_gene: TRBV9; j_gene: TRBJ2-3; CDR3aa: ASSPRAGIDTQY
abundance: once; v_gene: TRBV4-2; j_gene: TRBJ2-3; CDR3aa: ASSQDTGVATDTQY
abundance: -; v_gene: TRBV10-1; j_gene: TRBJ1-4; CDR3aa: ASSDGGKLF
abundance: -; v_gene: TRBV6-5; j_gene: TRBJ1-4; CDR3aa: ASSFDVSNEKLF
abundance: -; v_gene: TRBV5-4; j_gene: TRBJ2-5; CDR3aa: ASSLAGGRETQY
abundance: -; v_gene: TRBV2; j_gene: TRBJ2-4; CDR3aa: ASMGRGALNIQY
abundance: -; v_gene: TRBV7-8; j_gene: TRBJ1-5; CDR3aa: ASSLGGRGYQPQH
abundance: -; v_gene: TRBV14; j_gene: TRBJ1-1; CDR3aa: ASSPYPTVEAF
abundance: -; v_gene: TRBV18; j_gene: TRBJ1-3; CDR3aa: ASSQIPDGNTIY